The 15 T cell receptor beta chains reported below all come from one sample, sequenced in a study of T cells in Graves' hyperthyroidism and ophthalmopathy. RNA transcripts provided the source from which TCR beta CDR3 regions were amplified. First-round RT-PCR targeting the TCR CDR3 was performed with the HTBI primer set. From the multiplex PCR reads, TCRdb called clonotypes with MiXCR, one entry per CDR3 protein. The sample carries approximately 400,000 distinct CDR3 sequences, approximately 15% recorded once. Material: blood. The receptors were gathered from a woman aged 25 to 39 with Graves' hyperthyroidism.

This clonotype was observed many times. The V and J genes are TRBV20-1 and TRBJ2-7, with 14 bases lining up with TRBD2. The V gene's germline CDR1 is DFQATT and CDR2 SNEGSKA (reference sequence). The CDR3 extends over 13 amino acids. V was pared by 5 bases and J by 7 bases, with 4 bases of the junction left unmatched. This CDR3 reads CSAPGLAGVEQYF. The CDR3 DNA reads TGCAGTGCTCCGGGACTAGCGGGAGTTGAGCAGTACTTC.

The rearrangement uses TRBV20-1 and TRBJ2-4; D may be TRBD1 or TRBD2 (5 bases each). This CDR3 is 14 amino acids long. The V and J ends lost 6 bases and 0 bases respectively, with 12 bases between them. In germline, CDR1 is DFQATT, CDR2 SNEGSKA (reference sequence). CDR3 in amino acids: CSAPGTQAKNIQYF. CDR3 sequence (DNA): TGCAGTGCCCCGGGGACCCAAGCCAAAAACATTCAGTACTTC.

This clonotype has ten or more counts. The chain has TRBV12-3 or TRBV12-4 and TRBJ1-4; D is uncertain. The V end lost 3 bases, the J end lost 8 bases, and 10 bases lay between the germline ends. The CDR3 extends over 13 amino acids. CDR3 sequence (DNA): TGTGCCAGCAGTTTCGGTGTTCAGGAAAAACTGTTTTTT. This gives the protein CASSFGVQEKLFF.

The chain recombines TRBV6-5 with TRBJ1-2; D not resolved. The CDR3 has 13 residues. The germline V gene has CDR1 MNHEY and CDR2 SVGAGI. Between the trimmed V and J ends, which lost 9 bases and 6 bases, there was a span of 17 bases. CDR3 sequence: CASSTDWEDGYTF. CDR3 nucleotide sequence: TGTGCCAGTTCAACCGATTGGGAAGATGGCTACACCTTC.

This clonotype was recorded many times. The V gene is TRBV6-1, the J gene TRBJ1-3; a weak D match, TRBD1 (6 bases). Trimming cost V 8 bases and J 8 bases, with 10 bases left between them. Germline values: CDR1 MNHNS, CDR2 SASEGT. CDR3 size: 11 residues. CDR3 sequence reads: CASHGGHTIYF. In DNA, the CDR3 is TGTGCCAGCCACGGGGGGCACACCATATATTTT.

This clonotype was counted between two and nine times. The chain combines TRBV29-1 with TRBJ2-5; D perhaps matches TRBD2 (7 bases). The CDR3 totals 15 residues. The ends were cut back, 3 bases at V and 6 bases at J, with 20 bases in the middle. Germline lookup yields CDR1 SQVTM and CDR2 ANQGSEA. CDR3 coding DNA: TGCAGCGTTGACCGTGGGGGGGGGCCGAGGAAGACCCAGTACTTC. It specifies CSVDRGGGPRKTQYF.

This clonotype showed up many times. The chain recombines TRBV12-3 or TRBV12-4 with TRBJ1-5; tentatively, D is TRBD1 (5 bases). The CDR3 spans 14 residues. V lost 8 bases and J lost 6, with 17 bases in between. The CDR3 loop is CASRITGTTQPQHF. The DNA for the CDR3 is TGTGCCAGCCGAATAACCGGGACCACTCAGCCCCAGCATTTT.

This clonotype was detected many times. The gene calls are TRBV2 and TRBJ1-4, with D possibly matching TRBD1 (5 bases). This CDR3 is 16 amino acids long. CDR1 and CDR2 from the germline V gene are SNHLY and FYNNEI. The germline V and J ends were trimmed by 0 bases and 8 bases, with 16 bases remaining between them. CDR3 residues: CASSEALSQVGEKLFF. CDR3 nucleotide sequence: TGTGCCAGCAGTGAAGCGCTTTCACAGGTTGGGGAAAAACTGTTTTTT. Combining the CDR3 with reference TRBV2 and TRBJ1-4 gives the whole variable domain EPEVTQTPSHQVTQMGQEVILRCVPISNHLYFYWYRQILGQKVEFLVSFYNNEISEKSEIFDDQFSVERPDGSNFTLKIRSTKLEDSAMYFCASSEALSQVGEKLFFGSGTQLSVL.

The chain has TRBV6-1 and TRBJ2-1; 13 positions match TRBD2. The CDR3 has 15 residues. V lost 4 bases to trimming and J lost 9 bases; unmatched junction nucleotides: 6. Germline CDR1 is MNHNS and CDR2 is SASEGT. The CDR3 nucleotides are TGTGCCAGCAGTGCGGGACTAGCGGGAAATGGTGAGCAGTTCTTC. Translating it yields CASSAGLAGNGEQFF.

This clonotype was counted at least ten times. The chain is built from TRBV3-1 and TRBJ2-7; tentative D call: TRBD1 (7 bases). V gave up 5 bases and J gave up 6 bases, with 14 bases separating them. The CDR3 runs to 13 residues. Germline loops: CDR1 LGHDT, CDR2 YNNKEL (reference sequence). This chain's CDR3 is CASSLRDSREQYF. DNA of the CDR3: TGTGCCAGCAGCTTGCGGGACAGTCGCGAGCAGTACTTC.

The V call is TRBV20-1, the J call TRBJ2-7; D is possibly TRBD1 (6 bases). The germline V gene has CDR1 DFQATT and CDR2 SNEGSKA (reference sequence). Between the trimmed V and J ends, which lost 3 bases and 6 bases, there was a span of 12 bases. This CDR3 spans 12 amino acids. The CDR3 loop is CSASDRFGEQYF. The CDR3 region has the DNA TGCAGTGCTAGTGACAGGTTCGGCGAGCAGTACTTC.

This clonotype was seen at least ten times. The chain employs TRBV9 and TRBJ2-5; D is uncertain. The ends were cut back, 0 bases at V and 1 base at J, with 4 bases in the middle. The CDR3 covers 13 residues. Germline lookup yields CDR1 SGDLS and CDR2 YYNGEE. This CDR3 is CASSVVGQETQYF. CDR3 nucleotides: TGTGCCAGCAGCGTAGTAGGCCAAGAGACCCAGTACTTC. The full variable domain, rest sourced from reference TRBV9 and TRBJ2-5, is DSGVTQTPKHLITATGQRVTLRCSPRSGDLSVYWYQQSLDQGLQFLIQYYNGEERAKGNILERFSAQQFPDLHSELNLSSLELGDSALYFCASSVVGQETQYFGPGTRLLVL.

This clonotype has only a few counts. This sequence joins TRBV7-2 and TRBJ1-2; possible D gene TRBD1, 5 bases. CDR3 size: 15 residues. V lost 5 bases and J 3 bases, leaving 16 bases between the germline ends. CDR1 is SGHTA and CDR2 is FQGNSA in the germline V gene. The CDR3, as DNA: TGTGCCAGCAGCCCACCCTTCAGGGTTTACTATGGCTACACCTTC. This encodes CASSPPFRVYYGYTF.

A few counts support this clonotype. The rearrangement links TRBV27 to TRBJ2-3; D is unresolved. This CDR3 contains 16 residues. Germline values: CDR1 MNHEY, CDR2 SMNVEV (reference sequence). V dropped 0 bases and J dropped 2 bases, with 12 bases sitting between them. In nucleotides, the CDR3 is TGTGCCAGCAGTTTATCGAAGCGAGGTTACACAGATACGCAGTATTTT. This translates into CASSLSKRGYTDTQYF.

This clonotype was detected a few times. The chain carries TRBV9 and TRBJ2-7; 12 bases agree with TRBD1. The trim removed 3 bases at V and 6 bases at J, leaving 10 bases unmatched. CDR3 length: 16 residues. CDR1 and CDR2 (germline): SGDLS, YYNGEE. This chain's CDR3 is CASSAREGQGAGEQYF. CDR3 nucleotide sequence: TGTGCCAGCAGCGCACGAGAGGGACAGGGGGCAGGCGAGCAGTACTTC. Combining the CDR3 with reference TRBV9 and TRBJ2-7 gives the whole variable domain DSGVTQTPKHLITATGQRVTLRCSPRSGDLSVYWYQQSLDQGLQFLIQYYNGEERAKGNILERFSAQQFPDLHSELNLSSLELGDSALYFCASSAREGQGAGEQYFGPGTRLTVT.